Below, 16 T cell receptor beta chains from the same sample are listed, as sequenced in a study of cytomegalovirus exposure and HLA in healthy donors. Use of 60 Vbeta and 13 Jbeta primers characterized the PCR. The method was immunoSEQ multiplex PCR; TCRdb's version includes in-frame clones alone and lacks a portion of them. The profile shows more than 100,000 clones, 15% to 17% of them singletons. Sequencing was performed on PBMCs. The source is a woman aged 18-30 years in good health and CMV-seronegative.

This clone was counted only a few times. The V gene is TRBV2, the J gene TRBJ2-3; 9 bases agree with TRBD1. The CDR3 loop spans 13 amino acids. The germline gives CDR1 SNHLY, CDR2 FYNNEI. V was clipped by 4 bases and J by 5 bases; unmatched bases: 1. The CDR3 region has the DNA TGTGCCAGCAGTGGGACAGGGGTAGATACGCAGTATTTT. Its translation is CASSGTGVDTQYF.

This clone was seen a handful of times. V gene TRBV19 combines with J gene TRBJ2-3, with 9 bases matching TRBD1. The CDR3 runs to 15 residues. Germline V CDR1 and CDR2: LNHDA, SQIVND (reference sequence). V lost 5 bases and J lost 5; bases outside the gene matches: 8. The DNA of the CDR3 is TGTGCCAGTAGTGCGTGGGACAGGGTCGGAGATACGCAGTATTTT. It yields the protein CASSAWDRVGDTQYF.

This clone was found a few times. The rearrangement uses TRBV6-1 and TRBJ2-7, with D hard to call. The CDR3 totals 15 residues. Germline CDR1 reads MNHNS; CDR2 reads SASEGT. V was clipped by 2 bases and J by 2 bases, with 13 bases between them. The CDR3 DNA is TGTGCCAGCAGTGAATTGGGTGGTGCGGCCTACGAGCAGTACTTC. It codes for CASSELGGAAYEQYF.

The CDR3 region is CASTTSSYEQYF. CDR3 coding DNA: TGTGCCAGCACGACTAGCTCCTACGAGCAGTACTTC. The genes are TRBV6-1 and TRBJ2-7; the D gene is possibly TRBD2 (6 bases). Deletions cut 7 bases from V and 0 bases from J, with 7 bases between. The CDR3 is 12 residues long. CDR1 MNHNS and CDR2 SASEGT come from the germline V gene.

The CDR3, as DNA: TGCGCCAGCAACTTGGAGGGAGGCTACGAGCAGTACTTC. As protein: CASNLEGGYEQYF. The V and J genes are TRBV23-1 and TRBJ2-7; weak D call: TRBD2 (6 bases). TRBV23-1 has ORF status, its function being uncertain. V was trimmed by 7 bases and J by 3 bases, leaving 13 bases between them. The CDR3 has 13 amino acids.

This clone was seen a few times. The rearrangement links TRBV5-4 to TRBJ1-1, with D maybe TRBD1 (6 bases). This CDR3 spans 15 amino acids. V lost 6 bases and J 8 bases, leaving 23 bases between the germline ends. CDR1 SGHNT and CDR2 YYREEE come from the germline V gene (reference sequence). The CDR3 DNA reads TGTGCCAGCACCGCGGGCCACCGAAACAGGGAAGAAGCTTTCTTT. Its protein is CASTAGHRNREEAFF. Variable domain in full (rest from reference TRBV5-4 and TRBJ1-1): ETGVTQSPTHLIKTRGQQVTLRCSSQSGHNTVSWYQQALGQGPQFIFQYYREEENGRGNFPPRFSGLQFPNYSSELNVNALELDDSALYLCASTAGHRNREEAFFGQGTRLTVV.

The genes are TRBV6-1 and TRBJ2-7; no clear D. The CDR3 is 13 residues long. Germline assignment: CDR1 MNHNS and CDR2 SASEGT. Between the trimmed V and J ends, which lost 7 bases and 2 bases, there was a span of 12 bases. CDR3 protein: CASKVQVTYEQYF. Written as DNA, the CDR3 is TGTGCCAGCAAGGTTCAGGTGACCTACGAGCAGTACTTC.

This clone was seen only a few times. The V gene is TRBV6-5, the J gene TRBJ2-3; 7 nucleotides line up with TRBD1. CDR1 and CDR2 (germline): MNHEY, SVGAGI. This CDR3 region has 16 residues. V shed 2 bases, J shed 3 bases, and the junction held 8 bases outside the gene matches. The CDR3, as DNA: TGTGCCAGCAGTTACCCGACCTACAGGGGAACAGATACGCAGTATTTT. Translation: CASSYPTYRGTDTQYF.

This sequence joins TRBV7-7 and TRBJ2-3, with D maybe TRBD2 (6 bases). Germline lookup yields CDR1 SSHAT and CDR2 FNYEAQ (reference sequence). Trimming removed 4 bases at V and 3 bases at J, with 14 bases between. CDR3 length: 15 amino acids. CDR3 DNA: TGTGCCAGCAGCTCAACGCGGGGTGGTACAGATACGCAGTATTTT. Amino acid sequence: CASSSTRGGTDTQYF.

The chain joins TRBV9 to TRBJ2-1; 9 positions match TRBD1. Germline CDR1 and CDR2: SGDLS and YYNGEE. The CDR3 contains 14 residues. J gave up 7 bases and V 3 bases, and 5 bases lay outside the gene matches. CDR3 sequence reads: CASSGRQGENEQFF. CDR3 nucleotides: TGTGCCAGCAGCGGAAGACAGGGGGAGAATGAGCAGTTCTTC. The full variable domain, rest sourced from reference TRBV9 and TRBJ2-1, is DSGVTQTPKHLITATGQRVTLRCSPRSGDLSVYWYQQSLDQGLQFLIQYYNGEERAKGNILERFSAQQFPDLHSELNLSSLELGDSALYFCASSGRQGENEQFFGPGTRLTVL.

The rearrangement joins TRBV5-1 to TRBJ2-5, with 10 positions matching TRBD1. The length of the CDR3 is 16 residues. The germline gives CDR1 SGHRS, CDR2 YFSETQ. V lost 4 bases, J lost 1 base, and 7 bases stayed unmatched. The CDR3 DNA reads as TGCGCCAGCAGCCCTCTGAGACAGGGGGCCCAAGAGACCCAGTACTTC. This encodes CASSPLRQGAQETQYF.

This clone was recorded a few times. This chain uses TRBV7-9 with TRBJ2-1, with D possibly being TRBD1 (6 bases). Deletions cut 6 bases from V and 4 bases from J, with 13 bases between. Looked up from germline, CDR1 is SEHNR and CDR2 is FQNEAQ (reference sequence). The CDR3 loop spans 14 amino acids. CDR3 bases: TGTGCCAGCAGACAAGGTCAGGGGTACAATGAGCAGTTCTTC. The encoded protein is CASRQGQGYNEQFF.

The chain has TRBV4-1 and TRBJ1-1, with TRBD1 identical over 7 bases. V shed 4 bases and J 0 bases; nucleotides not matched to a gene: 2. The CDR3 has 14 amino acids. Germline V gene data show CDR1 as MGHRA and CDR2 as YSYEKL. CDR3 coding DNA: TGCGCCAGCAGCCCACAGGGGATGAACACTGAAGCTTTCTTT. As protein: CASSPQGMNTEAFF.

This clone has only a few counts. J is TRBJ1-1 and V is TRBV7-2; D is unclear. This CDR3 is built from 12 residues. Germline CDR1 reads SGHTA; CDR2 reads FQGNSA. Trimming removed 0 bases from V and 9 bases from J, with 8 bases in between. The CDR3 region is CASSLARNKAFF. In DNA form, the CDR3 reads TGTGCCAGCAGCTTAGCCAGGAATAAAGCTTTCTTT.

The V call is TRBV6-4, the J call TRBJ2-2; 7 bases map to TRBD2. V was clipped by 8 bases and J by 1 base; unmatched bases: 4. The V gene's germline CDR1 is MRHNA and CDR2 SNTAGT. The CDR3 runs to 14 residues. The CDR3: CASGGDLNTGELFF. The CDR3 DNA reads as TGTGCCAGCGGGGGGGACCTGAACACCGGGGAGCTGTTTTTT.

CDR3 nucleotides: TGCGCCAGCAGCGAGGGGGTTGATGAAAAACTGTTTTTT. Translation gives CASSEGVDEKLFF. The V and J genes are TRBV5-1 and TRBJ1-4; weak D call: TRBD1 (6 bases). Germline loops: CDR1 SGHRS, CDR2 YFSETQ. CDR3 length: 13 amino acids. V was trimmed by 4 bases and J by 6 bases, leaving 10 bases between them.